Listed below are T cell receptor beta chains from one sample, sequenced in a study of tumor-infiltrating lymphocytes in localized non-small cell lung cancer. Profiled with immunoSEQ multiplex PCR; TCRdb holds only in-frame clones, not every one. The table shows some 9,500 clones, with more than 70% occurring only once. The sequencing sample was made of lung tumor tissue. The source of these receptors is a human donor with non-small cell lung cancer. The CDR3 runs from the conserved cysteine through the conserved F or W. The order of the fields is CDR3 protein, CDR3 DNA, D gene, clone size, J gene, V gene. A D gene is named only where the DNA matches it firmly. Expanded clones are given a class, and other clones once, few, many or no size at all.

CDR3 protein: CASSTLTGGMNTEAFF
CDR3 DNA: TGCGCCAGCAGCACGTTGACTGGCGGCATGAACACTGAAGCTTTCTTT
D gene: -
clone size: -
J gene: TRBJ1-1
V gene: TRBV5-1

CDR3 protein: CASSQWKGGGRQPQHF
CDR3 DNA: TGCGCCAGCAGTCAATGGAAGGGAGGCGGTCGGCAGCCCCAGCATTTT
D gene: -
clone size: -
J gene: TRBJ1-5
V gene: TRBV23-1

CDR3 protein: CASSRTGDNSPLHF
CDR3 DNA: TGCGCCAGCAGTCGAACAGGGGATAATTCACCCCTCCACTTT
D gene: TRBD1
clone size: -
J gene: TRBJ1-6
V gene: TRBV10-2

CDR3 protein: CASSPGGRSLGPQHF
CDR3 DNA: TGTGCCAGCAGCCCCGGCGGGCGGTCCTTAGGGCCCCAGCATTTT
D gene: -
clone size: -
J gene: TRBJ1-5
V gene: TRBV9

CDR3 protein: CASSQGPQGSSGNTIYF
CDR3 DNA: TGTGCCAGCAGCCAAGGCCCGCAGGGAAGCTCTGGAAACACCATATATTTT
D gene: -
clone size: few
J gene: TRBJ1-3
V gene: TRBV4-2

CDR3 protein: CASSPTGTGNQPQHF
CDR3 DNA: TGCGCCAGCAGCCCTACCGGGACAGGCAATCAGCCCCAGCATTTT
D gene: TRBD1
clone size: -
J gene: TRBJ1-5
V gene: TRBV4-1

CDR3 protein: CASSVFVESTDTQYF
CDR3 DNA: TGTGCCAGCAGCGTCTTCGTGGAAAGCACAGATACGCAGTATTTT
D gene: -
clone size: -
J gene: TRBJ2-3
V gene: TRBV9

CDR3 protein: CASSYTGVYEQYF
CDR3 DNA: TGTGCCAGCAGTTATACAGGGGTGTACGAGCAGTACTTC
D gene: TRBD1
clone size: -
J gene: TRBJ2-7
V gene: TRBV6-6

CDR3 protein: CASSRRTGGIIYF
CDR3 DNA: TGTGCCAGCAGTCGACGGACAGGGGGCATCATATATTTT
D gene: TRBD1
clone size: -
J gene: TRBJ1-3
V gene: TRBV6-5

CDR3 protein: CASSQDRSNQPQHF
CDR3 DNA: TGTGCCAGCAGCCAAGATAGAAGCAATCAGCCCCAGCATTTT
D gene: -
clone size: -
J gene: TRBJ1-5
V gene: TRBV14

CDR3 protein: CASSIRPGREGTEAFF
CDR3 DNA: TGTGCCAGTAGTATCCGCCCGGGGAGGGAGGGCACTGAAGCTTTCTTT
D gene: -
clone size: -
J gene: TRBJ1-1
V gene: TRBV19

CDR3 protein: CASSLVQGGSYGYTF
CDR3 DNA: TGTGCCAGCAGCTTAGTACAGGGGGGTTCCTATGGCTACACCTTC
D gene: TRBD1
clone size: -
J gene: TRBJ1-2
V gene: TRBV5-6

CDR3 protein: CASRTVFMWFRTDTQYF
CDR3 DNA: TGTGCCAGCAGGACGGTTTTTATGTGGTTCCGCACAGATACGCAGTATTTT
D gene: -
clone size: medium-sized
J gene: TRBJ2-3
V gene: TRBV5-5

CDR3 protein: CASSYGAGSAKNIQYF
CDR3 DNA: TGTGCCAGCAGTTACGGGGCAGGGTCCGCCAAAAACATTCAGTACTTC
D gene: -
clone size: -
J gene: TRBJ2-4
V gene: TRBV6-5

CDR3 protein: CASSTGTASSEKLFF
CDR3 DNA: TGCGCCAGCAGTACTGGGACAGCCTCGAGTGAAAAACTGTTTTTT
D gene: TRBD1
clone size: -
J gene: TRBJ1-4
V gene: TRBV5-1

CDR3 protein: CASSLGLSYGYTF
CDR3 DNA: TGTGCCAGCAGCTTAGGGCTCAGCTATGGCTACACCTTC
D gene: -
clone size: -
J gene: TRBJ1-2
V gene: TRBV7-9

CDR3 protein: CASSIFGAAEQFF
CDR3 DNA: TGTGCCAGTAGTATATTCGGGGCAGCTGAGCAGTTCTTC
D gene: -
clone size: -
J gene: TRBJ2-1
V gene: TRBV19

CDR3 protein: CSVATGVGEQYF
CDR3 DNA: TGCAGCGTCGCCACAGGGGTTGGCGAGCAGTACTTC
D gene: TRBD1
clone size: -
J gene: TRBJ2-7
V gene: TRBV29-1

CDR3 protein: CASSQGRSGEKETQYF
CDR3 DNA: TGTGCCAGCAGCCAAGGACGTAGCGGGGAAAAAGAGACCCAGTACTTC
D gene: TRBD2
clone size: -
J gene: TRBJ2-5
V gene: TRBV4-2

CDR3 protein: CASSRSGVGEPQHF
CDR3 DNA: TGTGCCAGCAGCCGTTCAGGGGTCGGCGAGCCCCAGCATTTT
D gene: -
clone size: -
J gene: TRBJ1-5
V gene: TRBV6-5

CDR3 protein: CASSPRDRGNVQYF
CDR3 DNA: TGTGCCAGCAGCCCCCGGGACAGGGGGAATGTGCAGTACTTC
D gene: TRBD1
clone size: -
J gene: TRBJ2-7
V gene: TRBV6-5

CDR3 protein: CASSLVGQEAFF
CDR3 DNA: TGCGCCAGCAGCTTGGTCGGTCAGGAAGCTTTCTTT
D gene: -
clone size: few
J gene: TRBJ1-1
V gene: TRBV5-1

CDR3 protein: CASWGSSPYEQYF
CDR3 DNA: TGCGCCAGCTGGGGAAGCAGTCCCTACGAGCAGTACTTC
D gene: -
clone size: -
J gene: TRBJ2-7
V gene: TRBV5-1

CDR3 protein: CASSQEGATNYGYTF
CDR3 DNA: TGTGCCAGCAGCCAAGAGGGGGCTACTAACTATGGCTACACCTTC
D gene: -
clone size: -
J gene: TRBJ1-2
V gene: TRBV4-2

CDR3 protein: CASSYSGGQHYEQYF
CDR3 DNA: TGTGCCAGCAGTTACTCCGGAGGACAGCACTACGAGCAGTACTTC
D gene: -
clone size: medium-sized
J gene: TRBJ2-7
V gene: TRBV6-5

CDR3 protein: CATGVRETEAFF
CDR3 DNA: TGTGCCACCGGGGTCCGGGAGACTGAAGCTTTCTTT
D gene: -
clone size: -
J gene: TRBJ1-1
V gene: TRBV2

CDR3 protein: CASREGQISWNTEAFF
CDR3 DNA: TGTGCCAGCCGTGAGGGCCAAATCTCGTGGAACACTGAAGCTTTCTTT
D gene: -
clone size: -
J gene: TRBJ1-1
V gene: TRBV6-1

CDR3 protein: CASSSLRDRGSWEQYF
CDR3 DNA: TGTGCCAGCAGTTCACTCCGGGACAGGGGCTCCTGGGAGCAGTACTTC
D gene: TRBD1
clone size: -
J gene: TRBJ2-7
V gene: TRBV5-5

CDR3 protein: CASSPPGRGETQYF
CDR3 DNA: TGTGCCAGCAGCCCCCCAGGCCGGGGAGAGACCCAGTACTTC
D gene: -
clone size: -
J gene: TRBJ2-5
V gene: TRBV5-6

CDR3 protein: CASSELSTGQETQYF
CDR3 DNA: TGTGCCAGCAGTGAATTGTCGACAGGGCAAGAGACCCAGTACTTC
D gene: TRBD1
clone size: -
J gene: TRBJ2-5
V gene: TRBV6-1

CDR3 protein: CSAATPTEAFF
CDR3 DNA: TGCAGCGCGGCGACACCCACTGAAGCTTTCTTT
D gene: -
clone size: -
J gene: TRBJ1-1
V gene: TRBV29-1

CDR3 protein: CSVRGQENSPLHF
CDR3 DNA: TGCAGCGTCCGTGGACAAGAGAATTCACCCCTCCACTTT
D gene: -
clone size: once
J gene: TRBJ1-6
V gene: TRBV29-1

CDR3 protein: CASSPIRNEQFF
CDR3 DNA: TGTGCCAGCTCACCCATTAGGAATGAGCAGTTCTTC
D gene: -
clone size: -
J gene: TRBJ2-1
V gene: TRBV18

CDR3 protein: CASSFDRSYGYTF
CDR3 DNA: TGTGCCAGCAGTTTCGACAGATCCTATGGCTACACCTTC
D gene: -
clone size: -
J gene: TRBJ1-2
V gene: TRBV6-5

CDR3 protein: CASSPDGDYGYTF
CDR3 DNA: TGCGCCAGCAGCCCGGACGGAGACTATGGCTACACCTTC
D gene: -
clone size: medium-sized
J gene: TRBJ1-2
V gene: TRBV5-1

CDR3 protein: CASSSPPLRSFDGNTIYF
CDR3 DNA: TGTGCCAGCAGCTCCCCTCCGCTCCGCTCGTTTGACGGAAACACCATATATTTT
D gene: -
clone size: -
J gene: TRBJ1-3
V gene: TRBV7-9

CDR3 protein: CASSEARQGSREQYF
CDR3 DNA: TGTGCCAGCAGTGAAGCCCGACAGGGAAGTAGGGAGCAGTACTTC
D gene: TRBD1
clone size: medium-sized
J gene: TRBJ2-7
V gene: TRBV6-1

CDR3 protein: CASSPLDTEAFF
CDR3 DNA: TGTGCCAGCAGCCCCTTAGACACTGAAGCTTTCTTC
D gene: -
clone size: -
J gene: TRBJ1-1
V gene: TRBV5-7

CDR3 protein: CASSPQGVDNTDTQYF
CDR3 DNA: TGTGCCAGCAGCCCCCAGGGAGTTGATAACACAGATACGCAGTATTTT
D gene: -
clone size: -
J gene: TRBJ2-3
V gene: TRBV21-1

CDR3 protein: CASARGDTGIGTF
CDR3 DNA: TGTGCCAGCGCCCGGGGGGATACAGGGATAGGCACCTTC
D gene: -
clone size: few
J gene: TRBJ1-2
V gene: TRBV6-5

CDR3 protein: CAWSVGDILSFGNSPLHF
CDR3 DNA: TGTGCCTGGAGTGTTGGGGACATCTTATCGTTTGGTAATTCACCCCTCCACTTT
D gene: -
clone size: -
J gene: TRBJ1-6
V gene: TRBV30

CDR3 protein: CASRSPDEVGEKLFF
CDR3 DNA: TGTGCCAGCAGAAGCCCGGACGAGGTAGGCGAAAAACTGTTTTTT
D gene: -
clone size: once
J gene: TRBJ1-4
V gene: TRBV27